The clone carrying this T cell receptor beta chain was counted many times. As yet, its antigen is unknown. V lost 5 bases to trimming and J lost 1 base; unmatched junction nucleotides: 3. Germline CDR1 reads MRHNA; CDR2 reads SNTAGT. This CDR3 contains 17 residues. Using unique molecular identifiers, the investigators prepared the TCRbeta library. One entry per CDR3 protein results from TCRdb running MiXCR on the PCR reads. The table has about 160,000 distinct CDR3 sequences, approximately 10% seen once. The data derive from a study of T-cell reconstitution after alpha-beta-depleted transplantation in children. Findings of the study overall: Some patients owed their high day-60 TCRbeta diversity to surviving recipient T cells and thymic progenitors. At one year after transplant, newly produced T cells mostly accounted for T-cell counts and diversity.

The chain links TRBV6-4 to TRBJ2-3; the match to TRBD2 covers 16 bases. The sequence was obtained from a boy aged 2 to 9 with acute myeloid leukemia, due to receive a stem cell transplant. This specimen was PBMCs, taken before TCRalphabeta/CD19-depleted stem cell transplant. The CDR3 loop is CASSPGTSGGGTDTQYF. As DNA, the CDR3 is TGTGCCAGCAGTCCTGGGACTAGCGGGGGGGGCACAGATACGCAGTATTTT.